This is a list of T cell receptor beta chains from one sample in a study of blood T cell repertoires in COVID-19. Assay used: immunoSEQ multiplex PCR; TCRdb lists only in-frame clones, some missing. This sample has roughly 45,000 clones, with about nine tenths found just once. Sequencing was done on a sample of peripheral blood. The source of these receptors is an elderly woman with COVID-19, enrolled during active disease. Both conserved end residues are part of each CDR3. D genes are given only for firm matches. Only some rows state a clone size, as once, few, many or a class for expanded clones.

>NA|TRBJ1-2|TRBV2|NA
CASKIQVPANYGYTF
TGTGCCAGCAAAATACAGGTCCCAGCTAACTATGGCTACACCTTC
>NA|TRBJ2-5|TRBV6-5|TRBD1
CASIRDSAGETQYF
TGTGCCAGCATTCGGGACAGTGCAGGGGAGACCCAGTACTTC
>NA|TRBJ1-1|TRBV27|NA
CASSIVGLLNTEAFF
TGTGCCAGCAGTATAGTCGGACTGCTGAACACTGAAGCTTTCTTT
>NA|TRBJ1-1|TRBV19|NA
CASYPRGSTEAFF
TGTGCCAGTTACCCCCGGGGGTCGACTGAAGCTTTCTTT
>NA|TRBJ1-5|TRBV30|NA
CAWSPARGPGSNQPQHF
TGTGCCTGGAGTCCTGCGCGAGGGCCGGGAAGCAATCAGCCCCAGCATTTT
>NA|TRBJ1-6|TRBV6-4|TRBD1
CASSEGTDNSPLHF
TGTGCCAGCAGTGAAGGGACAGATAATTCACCCCTCCACTTT
>NA|TRBJ1-5|TRBV4-1|NA
CASSQTVQNQPQHF
TGCGCCAGCAGCCAAACGGTTCAAAATCAGCCCCAGCATTTT
>NA|TRBJ2-7|TRBV7-9|NA
CASSLDTYYEQYF
TGTGCCAGCAGCTTAGATACCTATTACGAGCAGTACTTC
>NA|TRBJ2-3|TRBV6-5|TRBD1
CASSTDRGLTDTQYF
TGTGCCAGCAGTACGGACAGGGGGCTAACAGATACGCAGTATTTT
>NA|TRBJ1-4|TRBV15|NA
CATLNPNGDEKLFF
TGTGCCACCTTGAACCCAAACGGAGATGAAAAACTGTTTTTT
>NA|TRBJ1-5|TRBV5-1|NA
CASSLAPTGSNQPQHF
TGCGCCAGCAGCTTGGCCCCGACCGGGTCCAATCAGCCCCAGCATTTT
>NA|TRBJ1-3|TRBV9|NA
CASSVTSSGNTIYF
TGTGCCAGCAGCGTTACTTCCTCTGGAAACACCATATATTTT
>few|TRBJ1-5|TRBV7-8|TRBD1
CASSLSEAGGGRNQPQHF
TGTGCCAGCAGCTTATCGGAGGCAGGGGGAGGTCGCAATCAGCCCCAGCATTTT
>few|TRBJ1-1|TRBV5-1|TRBD1
CASSRLSDTGGTEAFF
TGCGCCAGCAGCCGACTTTCAGACACAGGGGGCACTGAAGCTTTCTTT
>NA|TRBJ1-5|TRBV10-3|NA
CAISGAGFQPQHF
TGTGCCATCAGTGGAGCAGGGTTTCAGCCCCAGCATTTT
>NA|TRBJ1-5|TRBV5-1|NA
CASSLDRGDQPQHF
TGCGCCAGCAGCCTTGACCGCGGGGATCAGCCCCAGCATTTT
>NA|TRBJ1-5|TRBV19|NA
CASSIPPRGQPQHF
TGTGCCAGTAGTATACCCCCCAGAGGCCAGCCCCAGCATTTT
>NA|TRBJ2-1|TRBV27|TRBD1
CASSPSRPDRGSFF
TGTGCCAGCAGTCCAAGCCGCCCGGACAGGGGTTCGTTCTTC
>NA|TRBJ1-5|TRBV27|NA
CASSRAGGSNQPQHF
TGTGCCAGCAGTCGCGCCGGCGGTAGCAATCAGCCCCAGCATTTT
>NA|TRBJ1-2|TRBV18|TRBD1
CASAQRVDRVHGYTF
TGTGCCAGCGCGCAAAGGGTAGACAGGGTCCATGGCTACACCTTC
>NA|TRBJ1-1|TRBV28|NA
CASRTDTEAFF
TGTGCCAGCAGGACTGACACTGAAGCTTTCTTT
>NA|TRBJ1-2|TRBV28|NA
CASRGSYGYTF
TGTGCCAGCCGGGGATCCTATGGCTACACCTTC
>NA|TRBJ2-7|TRBV6-6|TRBD2
CASRPSGGAYEQYF
TGTGCCAGCAGGCCTAGCGGGGGGGCCTACGAGCAGTACTTC
>NA|TRBJ2-7|TRBV28|NA
CASSLGPPAGPGYEQYF
TGTGCCAGCAGTTTAGGTCCCCCGGCGGGACCTGGTTACGAGCAGTACTTC
>NA|TRBJ1-2|TRBV6-1|TRBD1
CASSEGQLLTGYTF
TGTGCCAGCAGTGAGGGACAGTTACTAACCGGCTACACCTTC
>NA|TRBJ2-2|TRBV18|TRBD2
CASSRPGGTNTGELFF
TGTGCCAGCTCACGACCGGGGGGAACGAACACCGGGGAGCTGTTTTTT
>NA|TRBJ1-4|TRBV30|NA
CAWSAKGATNEKLFF
TGTGCCTGGAGTGCGAAGGGGGCAACTAATGAAAAACTGTTTTTT
>NA|TRBJ2-3|TRBV2|NA
CASRARITRGFTDTQYF
TGTGCCAGCAGGGCAAGGATCACACGGGGTTTCACAGATACGCAGTATTTT
>few|TRBJ1-3|TRBV19|NA
CASRPGGPGNTIYF
TGTGCCAGTAGGCCCGGGGGACCTGGAAACACCATATATTTT
>NA|TRBJ1-2|TRBV4-2|TRBD1
CASSQYEGQYGYTF
TGTGCCAGCAGCCAATACGAGGGACAGTATGGCTACACCTTC
>NA|TRBJ1-2|TRBV18|NA
CASSPSRGYGYTF
TGTGCCAGCTCACCCTCCAGGGGCTATGGCTACACCTTC
>once|TRBJ2-1|TRBV4-2|TRBD1
CASSLGGDRVIYEQFF
TGTGCCAGCAGCCTAGGTGGGGACAGGGTGATATATGAGCAGTTCTTC
>NA|TRBJ1-1|TRBV7-9|TRBD1
CASSAGQGMNTEAFF
TGTGCCAGCAGCGCCGGACAGGGTATGAACACTGAAGCTTTCTTT
>once|TRBJ1-4|TRBV28|NA
CASSPRSGGGEKLFF
TGTGCCAGCAGTCCGCGATCGGGCGGGGGTGAAAAACTGTTTTTT
>NA|TRBJ2-1|TRBV11-2|NA
CASSQLRGGDEQFF
TGTGCCAGCAGCCAACTTAGGGGGGGGGATGAGCAGTTCTTC
>NA|TRBJ2-1|TRBV5-4|TRBD2
CASSLSGGGRRSNEQFF
TGTGCCAGCAGCCTATCCGGAGGCGGGAGAAGAAGCAATGAGCAGTTCTTC
>few|TRBJ2-1|TRBV19|TRBD2
CASNPGTSGYNEQFF
TGTGCCAGTAATCCTGGGACTAGCGGTTACAATGAGCAGTTCTTC
>NA|TRBJ1-3|TRBV6-1|TRBD1
CASSERDRGSGNTIYF
TGTGCCAGCAGTGAACGGGACAGGGGGAGCGGAAACACCATATATTTT
>NA|TRBJ1-1|TRBV5-1|TRBD1
CASSFWTGGNTEAFF
TGCGCCAGCAGCTTCTGGACAGGGGGGAACACTGAAGCTTTCTTT
>NA|TRBJ2-5|TRBV18|TRBD1
CASSRQGQETQYF
TGTGCCAGCTCACGACAGGGCCAAGAGACCCAGTACTTC
>NA|TRBJ1-5|TRBV27|TRBD1
CASSLSPRGRYQPQHF
TGTGCCAGCAGTTTATCTCCCAGGGGGCGCTATCAGCCCCAGCATTTT
>NA|TRBJ2-3|TRBV5-6|TRBD1
CASSRGQGTSSTDTQYF
TGTGCCAGCAGTCGTGGACAGGGGACTTCTAGCACAGATACGCAGTATTTT